Below are 21 T cell receptor beta chains sequenced from a single sample in a study of radiotherapy plus CTLA-4 blockade in lung cancer (dated by TCRdb to between 2017 and 2018). The library came from the immunoSEQ multiplex PCR assay. Imported from immuneACCESS, the table was reduced by TCRdb to in-frame sequences with V and J called. These copies leave out some clones; in studies compared against another copy, an unresolved V gene accounts for under half, and the cause of the remainder is not known. Recorded for this sample are tens of thousands of clones; roughly 88% of them occurred a single time. 7.8% of the sample lies in the top ten. The sequences come from peripheral blood, collected from a patient treated with radiotherapy plus ipilimumab. Receptors originate from a human donor with non-small cell lung cancer whose response to radiotherapy plus ipilimumab could not be evaluated.

This chain's CDR3 is CASSRPGTADGPGNTIYF. CDR3 DNA: TGTGCCAGCAGCCGTCCCGGGACAGCCGACGGTCCGGGAAACACCATATATTTT. This rearrangement joins TRBV5-4 to TRBJ1-3; 7 nucleotides match TRBD1. Trimming cost V 4 bases and J 4 bases; bases outside gene matches: 17. The CDR3 covers 18 residues. Germline CDR1 SGHNT, CDR2 YYREEE (reference sequence).

This chain links TRBV11-2 with TRBJ2-3; the D is unclear. Germline V CDR1 and CDR2: SGHAT, FQNNGV. V lost 2 bases, J lost 3 bases, and 9 bases lay in between. The CDR3 consists of 14 residues. CDR3 DNA sequence: TGTGCCAGCAGCTTAACCCACAGTACAGATACGCAGTATTTT. This sequence encodes CASSLTHSTDTQYF. The whole variable domain, filled in from reference TRBV11-2 and TRBJ2-3, reads EAGVAQSPRYKIIEKRQSVAFWCNPISGHATLYWYQQILGQGPKLLIQFQNNGVVDDSQLPKDRFSAERLKGVDSTLKIQPAKLEDSAVYLCASSLTHSTDTQYFGPGTRLTVL.

CDR3 residues: CASSQVGQTFSGANVLTF. DNA of the CDR3: TGTGCCAGCAGCCAAGTGGGGCAGACCTTTTCTGGGGCCAACGTCCTGACTTTC. This chain links TRBV14 with TRBJ2-6; D might be TRBD1 (5 bases). Trimming removed 1 base at V and 1 base at J, with 14 bases between. The CDR3 length is 18 residues. From germline, CDR1 is SGHDN and CDR2 FVKESK.

The chain is built from TRBV28 and TRBJ2-7; 8 bases fit TRBD1. The V gene end was trimmed by 8 bases and the J gene end by 6 bases; junction bases not matched to a gene: 9. Germline V lookup: CDR1 MDHEN, CDR2 SYDVKM. The CDR3 is made up of 13 amino acids. The CDR3 is CASLGQAIGEQYF. For the CDR3, the DNA is TGTGCCAGCCTGGGACAGGCAATTGGCGAGCAGTACTTC.

The V and J genes are TRBV23-1 and TRBJ1-1, with D possibly matching TRBD1 (6 bases). TRBV23-1 belongs to the ORF category, with a function that is uncertain. The CDR3 is made up of 15 amino acids. V was shortened by 0 bases and J by 6 bases, with 14 bases between the two germline ends. The CDR3 nucleotides are TGCGCCAGCAGTCAATCGATGCAGGGGATCCCTGAAGCTTTCTTT. Translated: CASSQSMQGIPEAFF.

The chain has TRBV4-3 and TRBJ1-2; D is ambiguous. V lost 0 bases and J 4 bases, leaving 15 bases between the germline ends. Germline V gene lookup returns CDR1 LGHNA and CDR2 YSLEER. This CDR3 region has 16 residues. The DNA of the CDR3 is TGCGCCAGCAGCCAAGATTCGGGATTCTCACCCTATGGCTACACCTTC. Encoded protein: CASSQDSGFSPYGYTF.

The chain links TRBV7-2 to TRBJ2-2; D remains unclear. V gave up 1 base and J gave up 5 bases, with 5 bases separating them. The CDR3 runs 13 residues. Germline V gene data show CDR1 as SGHTA and CDR2 as FQGNSA. CDR3 bases: TGTGCCAGCAGCTTAGGGCAGACCGGGGAGCTGTTTTTT. Translation gives CASSLGQTGELFF.

The chain employs TRBV25-1 and TRBJ1-2; TRBD1 matches 7 bases. This CDR3 spans 12 amino acids. Per germline, CDR1 MGHDK and CDR2 SYGVNS. J was trimmed by 4 bases and V by 5 bases; bases with no gene match: 1. The CDR3 bases are TGTGCCAGCAGTACAGGGGCCTATGGCTACACCTTC. This translates into CASSTGAYGYTF.

V usage is TRBV7-2 and J usage is TRBJ2-3, with 7 bases matching TRBD2. CDR3 length: 15 amino acids. Germline CDR1 reads SGHTA; CDR2 reads FQGNSA. V gave up 2 bases and J gave up 5 bases; unmatched junction bases: 7. The CDR3 DNA reads as TGTGCCAGCAGCTTAAGGGGCGGGAGAATAGATACGCAGTATTTT. Protein: CASSLRGGRIDTQYF.

The chain carries TRBV9 and TRBJ2-2; tentatively, D is TRBD1 (6 bases). Germline V gene lookup returns CDR1 SGDLS and CDR2 YYNGEE. Trimming cost V 1 base and J 3 bases, with 16 bases left between them. This CDR3 is built from 17 residues. The CDR3 nucleotides read TGTGCCAGCAGCGTACATACAGGGTTACAATACACCGGGGAGCTGTTTTTT. Protein product: CASSVHTGLQYTGELFF.

The CDR3, as DNA: TGTGCCAGTAGTATCAAATTGGACAGGTCCTACGAGCAGTACTTC. As protein: CASSIKLDRSYEQYF. The chain employs TRBV19 and TRBJ2-7, with 7 bases aligning to TRBD1. J was trimmed by 1 base and V by 3 bases; bases with no gene match: 6. Germline assignment: CDR1 LNHDA and CDR2 SQIVND (reference sequence). The CDR3 spans 15 residues.

V usage is TRBV5-1 and J usage is TRBJ1-1; TRBD1 is a possible D gene (5 bases). This CDR3 is built from 15 residues. The germline V gene encodes CDR1 SGHRS and CDR2 YFSETQ. The V end was cut by 3 bases, the J end by 5 bases, with 17 bases between. The CDR3 DNA reads as TGCGCCAGCAGCTCCGGGACTGGCTTTTCTACTGAAGCTTTCTTT. This translates into CASSSGTGFSTEAFF. The full variable domain, in which reference TRBV5-1 and TRBJ1-1 provide the parts outside the CDR3, is KAGVTQTPRYLIKTRGQQVTLSCSPISGHRSVSWYQQTPGQGLQFLFEYFSETQRNKGNFPGRFSGRQFSNSRSEMNVSTLELGDSALYLCASSSGTGFSTEAFFGQGTRLTVV.

This clone was seen once. J is TRBJ1-1 and V is TRBV11-2; no clear D gene. CDR1 and CDR2 (germline): SGHAT, FQNNGV. V lost 1 base, J lost 3 bases, and 6 bases lay in between. The CDR3 totals 13 residues. CDR3 in amino acids: CASSLVPYTEAFF. In DNA, the CDR3 is TGTGCCAGCAGCTTAGTCCCATACACTGAAGCTTTCTTT.

The chain couples TRBV6-1 to TRBJ1-5; the D gene is possibly TRBD1 (6 bases). The length of the CDR3 is 14 residues. The germline V gene has CDR1 MNHNS and CDR2 SASEGT. The V and J ends lost 8 bases and 0 bases respectively, with 11 bases between them. CDR3 sequence (DNA): TGTGCCAGCGGGGGGGGGCTTAGCAATCAGCCCCAGCATTTT. This sequence encodes CASGGGLSNQPQHF.

This chain joins TRBV11-2 and TRBJ2-1; D remains ambiguous. Trimming removed 0 bases at V and 9 bases at J, with 6 bases between. Germline V gene data show CDR1 as SGHAT and CDR2 as FQNNGV. The CDR3 has 12 residues. For the CDR3, the DNA is TGTGCCAGCAGCTTAGAATCGGGTGAGCAGTTCTTC. Amino acid sequence: CASSLESGEQFF. Variable domain in full (rest from reference TRBV11-2 and TRBJ2-1): EAGVAQSPRYKIIEKRQSVAFWCNPISGHATLYWYQQILGQGPKLLIQFQNNGVVDDSQLPKDRFSAERLKGVDSTLKIQPAKLEDSAVYLCASSLESGEQFFGPGTRLTVL.

This clone showed up just a few times. V is TRBV5-4 and J is TRBJ2-3, with a possible D match to TRBD1 (6 bases). This CDR3 has 15 amino acids. Trimming removed 3 bases from V and 0 bases from J, with 11 bases in between. The germline V gene encodes CDR1 SGHNT and CDR2 YYREEE (reference sequence). This CDR3 reads CASSSWTESTDTQYF. The CDR3 bases are TGTGCCAGCAGCTCTTGGACAGAGAGCACAGATACGCAGTATTTT. The variable domain in full, completed from reference TRBV5-4 and TRBJ2-3, reads ETGVTQSPTHLIKTRGQQVTLRCSSQSGHNTVSWYQQALGQGPQFIFQYYREEENGRGNFPPRFSGLQFPNYSSELNVNALELDDSALYLCASSSWTESTDTQYFGPGTRLTVL.

The CDR3 region has the DNA TGTGCCAGCAGCTTAACCCTAGCGGGAGAGGTAGGCTACGAGCAGTACTTC. As protein: CASSLTLAGEVGYEQYF. The chain employs TRBV13 and TRBJ2-7; TRBD2 agrees at 10 bases. This CDR3 region has 17 residues. V was pared by 2 bases and J by 3 bases, with 10 bases of the junction left unmatched. The germline V gene encodes CDR1 PRHDT and CDR2 FYEKMQ (reference sequence).

V is TRBV2 and J is TRBJ2-4; TRBD1 might be the D (5 bases). V was pared by 6 bases and J by 7 bases, with 10 bases between. Germline CDR1 is SNHLY and CDR2 is FYNNEI. The CDR3 loop spans 12 amino acids. CDR3 amino acids: CASSVKGNIQYF. DNA of the CDR3: TGTGCCAGCAGCGTCAAGGGGAACATTCAGTACTTC. Drawing the rest from reference TRBV2 and TRBJ2-4, the complete variable domain is EPEVTQTPSHQVTQMGQEVILRCVPISNHLYFYWYRQILGQKVEFLVSFYNNEISEKSEIFDDQFSVERPDGSNFTLKIRSTKLEDSAMYFCASSVKGNIQYFGAGTRLSVL.

DNA for the CDR3: TGTGCCAGCAGCTTGGAGTATCAAGAGACCCAGTACTTC. Translated: CASSLEYQETQYF. The chain employs TRBV11-2 and TRBJ2-5; no firm D call. There are 13 residues in the CDR3. CDR1 and CDR2 (germline): SGHAT, FQNNGV. The V end lost 3 bases, the J end lost 2 bases, and 7 bases lay between the germline ends.

V and J are TRBV5-4 and TRBJ2-5, with 7 bases identical to TRBD1. The CDR3 extends over 13 amino acids. Germline V gives CDR1 SGHNT, CDR2 YYREEE (reference sequence). The J segment lost 5 bases and the V segment lost 9 bases, leaving 10 bases of the junction unmatched. The CDR3 DNA sequence: TGTGCCACTAGGGGGAAGGGGGCTGAGACCCAGTACTTC. Protein sequence: CATRGKGAETQYF.

The V and J genes are TRBV28 and TRBJ1-4; D gene ambiguous. Germline V gene data show CDR1 as MDHEN and CDR2 as SYDVKM. Between the trimmed V and J ends, which lost 2 bases and 8 bases, there was a span of 12 bases. The CDR3 length is 14 residues. The DNA of the CDR3 is TGTGCCAGCAGTTTAGGGCATCTTGGGGAAAAACTGTTTTTT. It encodes CASSLGHLGEKLFF.